This T cell receptor (beta chain) came from a study of identical twins. Study-level points and caveats: Cord blood beta clonotypes present at high abundance carried fewer insertions; no such pattern appeared in memory repertoires.

This clonotype was detected a few times. Its matching antigen is unknown. cDNA carried unique molecular identifiers, and a universal primer site was added by template switching. TCRdb analysed the 5' RACE reads with MiXCR anew, one entry per CDR3 protein. The table lists under 300,000 distinct CDR3 sequences, around 8% of them singletons. V lost 1 base and J lost 6; bases outside the gene matches: 5. Germline V gene sequence: CDR1 SEHNR, CDR2 FQNEAQ (reference sequence). CDR3 length equals 15 residues. The data also belong to a second study, concerning yellow fever vaccine responses in identical twins. In that study: Twins' T cell vaccine responses reportedly looked partly convergent, partly personalized.

This receptor was taken from a woman aged 18-30 years in good health. This rearrangement joins TRBV7-9 to TRBJ2-2; TRBD1 matches at 7 bases. The sample taken for sequencing was CD8+ T cells sorted from blood. CDR3 residues: CASSLETGTSGELFF. CDR3 nucleotides: TGTGCCAGCAGCTTAGAGACAGGGACCTCCGGGGAGCTGTTTTTT.